The 23 T cell receptor beta chains presented below share a single source sample, sequenced in a study of identical twins. Via MiXCR, TCRdb re-called the 5' RACE reads, giving one row per CDR3 protein. This table has around 1.7 million distinct CDR3 sequences, more than 30% appearing once. Source material: cord blood. Receptor source: a newborn girl in good health.

This clonotype was found a few times. The chain employs TRBV2 and TRBJ2-1; 10 bases are a match to TRBD2. J gave up 4 bases and V 6 bases, and 6 bases lay outside the gene matches. The CDR3 runs to 15 residues. CDR1 and CDR2 (germline): SNHLY, FYNNEI. CDR3 sequence reads: CASRVLAGYYNEQFF. DNA for the CDR3: TGTGCCAGCAGAGTACTAGCGGGGTATTACAATGAGCAGTTCTTC.

This clonotype occurred a few times. The chain combines TRBV10-3 with TRBJ1-2, with 9 bases aligning to TRBD1. CDR3 length: 15 amino acids. From germline, CDR1 is ENHRY and CDR2 SYGVKD. The V gene end was trimmed by 4 bases and the J gene end by 3 bases; junction bases not matched to a gene: 6. As DNA, the CDR3 is TGTGCCATCAGTGGTGGGACAGGGTGGGACTATGGCTACACCTTC. Translation: CAISGGTGWDYGYTF.

The table lists this clonotype with a few counts. The V and J genes are TRBV24-1 and TRBJ1-2; D remains unclear. The V and J ends lost 1 base and 2 bases respectively, with 7 bases between them. The CDR3 runs to 14 residues. CDR1 KGHDR and CDR2 SFDVKD come from the germline V gene. The CDR3: CATSDFRGNYGYTF. The CDR3 DNA reads as TGTGCCACCAGTGATTTTCGGGGAAACTATGGCTACACCTTC.

Remarks on this clonotype: An end of the junction does not agree with germline; a read error may underlie this. The chain uses TRBV20-1 and TRBJ2-5, with D perhaps matching TRBD1 or TRBD2 (6 bases each). The end of the DNA aligns better with TRBJ2-7, so the J call may be wrong. This CDR3 comprises 14 residues. The germline CDR1 and CDR2 sequences are DFQATT and SNEGSKA (reference sequence). Here the CDR3 reads CSARGVGGTYEQYF. DNA of the CDR3: TGCAGTGCCAGAGGTGTAGGGGGGACCTACGAGCAGTACTTC.

The chain is built from TRBV10-3 and TRBJ2-1; 8 bases are a match to TRBD2. The V gene end was trimmed by 4 bases and the J gene end by 9 bases; junction bases not matched to a gene: 5. The germline CDR1 and CDR2 sequences are ENHRY and SYGVKD. The CDR3 contains 13 residues. This chain's CDR3 is CAISGTSISEQFF. CDR3 in DNA: TGTGCCATCAGTGGGACTAGCATCAGTGAGCAGTTCTTC.

This clonotype was seen at least ten times. This rearrangement joins TRBV6-6 to TRBJ2-7, with 10 bases identical to TRBD1. V lost 8 bases, J lost 3 bases, and 1 base stayed unmatched. CDR1 and CDR2 (germline): MNHNY, SVGAGI (reference sequence). The CDR3 is 12 residues long. CDR3 in amino acids: CASGTGVYEQYF. CDR3 nucleotides: TGTGCCAGCGGGACAGGGGTCTACGAGCAGTACTTC.

This clonotype was detected ten times or more. The chain is built from TRBV6-7 and TRBJ2-3; 8 bases agree with TRBD1. TRBV6-7 is sorted into the ORF group, with uncertain function. The CDR3 length is 16 residues. V lost 2 bases to trimming and J lost 1 base; unmatched junction nucleotides: 5. In DNA form, the CDR3 reads TGTGCCAGCAGTTACCCCCTGACAGGGGGCACAGATACGCAGTATTTT. This sequence encodes CASSYPLTGGTDTQYF.

The V call is TRBV2, the J call TRBJ1-5; 8 positions match TRBD1. V dropped 6 bases and J dropped 4; count of bases not matched to a gene: 8. Germline CDR1 reads SNHLY; CDR2 reads FYNNEI. The CDR3 loop spans 15 amino acids. The CDR3 DNA follows: TGTGCCAGCAGAGACGAGGGACAGGCTAATCAGCCCCAGCATTTT. Translation: CASRDEGQANQPQHF.

A few counts support this clonotype. The chain has TRBV19 and TRBJ1-2; D call uncertain. This CDR3 has 11 amino acids. V lost 8 bases and J lost 3, with 7 bases in between. Germline CDR1 LNHDA, CDR2 SQIVND (reference sequence). The CDR3: CASGNHYGYTF. As DNA, the CDR3 is TGTGCCAGTGGTAACCACTATGGCTACACCTTC.

This chain connects TRBV3-1 to TRBJ2-1; TRBD2 matches 12 bases. V lost 1 base and J lost 12; bases outside the gene matches: 10. There are 16 residues in the CDR3. CDR1 is LGHDT and CDR2 is YNNKEL in the germline V gene (reference sequence). This chain's CDR3 is CASSQVLLAGGLGQFF. For the CDR3, the DNA is TGTGCCAGCAGCCAAGTGTTACTAGCGGGAGGCCTGGGGCAGTTCTTC.

Comment on this clonotype: Being one base from a much bigger clone, this may be a read error. The chain uses TRBV12-3 or TRBV12-4 and TRBJ2-7; no clear D gene. Gene TRBJ2-5 matches the end of the DNA better, so the J call may be wrong. The CDR3 is made up of 10 amino acids. CDR3 DNA sequence: TGTGCCAGCGGCCTAGAGACCCAGTACTTC. Its translation: CASGLETQYF.

This clonotype occurred a few times. The chain combines TRBV7-9 with TRBJ2-1; TRBD1 matches 9 bases. The V gene end was trimmed by 3 bases and the J gene end by 9 bases; junction bases not matched to a gene: 9. The CDR3 has 15 residues. CDR1 is SEHNR and CDR2 is FQNEAQ in the germline V gene (reference sequence). CDR3 loop: CASSFGAGQGGEQFF. The DNA for the CDR3 is TGTGCCAGCAGCTTTGGTGCGGGACAGGGAGGTGAGCAGTTCTTC.

This clonotype was seen a single time. The chain combines TRBV25-1 with TRBJ1-4, with TRBD1 as a possible D gene (6 bases). The CDR3 is 16 amino acids. Deletions cut 0 bases from V and 0 bases from J, with 8 bases between. Germline-derived CDR1 and CDR2 are MGHDK and SYGVNS. The CDR3 loop reads CASSEYAGATNEKLFF. CDR3 nucleotides: TGTGCCAGCAGTGAATATGCAGGGGCAACTAATGAAAAACTGTTTTTT.

The CDR3 protein is CASSPLALGYNEQFF. The CDR3 DNA sequence: TGTGCCAGCAGCCCCCTGGCACTAGGGTACAATGAGCAGTTCTTC. V is TRBV7-2 and J is TRBJ2-1; TRBD2 is a possible D gene (5 bases). V lost 5 bases, J lost 4 bases, and 15 bases lay in between. Germline V gene lookup returns CDR1 SGHTA and CDR2 FQGNSA. The CDR3 is 15 amino acids.

The table lists this clonotype with many counts. J is TRBJ1-1 and V is TRBV3-1; D is undetermined. Between the trimmed V and J ends, which lost 4 bases and 5 bases, there was a span of 2 bases. The germline CDR1 and CDR2 sequences are LGHDT and YNNKEL (reference sequence). There are 10 residues in the CDR3. The DNA for the CDR3 is TGTGCCAGCAGCCGAACTGAAGCTTTCTTT. Its protein is CASSRTEAFF.

This rearrangement joins TRBV5-1 to TRBJ1-4; D perhaps matches TRBD1 (6 bases). Trimming shortened V by 0 bases and J by 4 bases, and 13 bases separated the two germline ends. This CDR3 spans 16 amino acids. From germline, CDR1 is SGHRS and CDR2 YFSETQ. CDR3 sequence: CASSLGRQVINEKLFF. The CDR3 DNA is TGCGCCAGCAGCTTGGGCAGACAGGTCATTAATGAAAAACTGTTTTTT.

As to this clonotype: A much larger clone is a single base away; this may be a read error. The genes are TRBV12-3 or TRBV12-4 and TRBJ2-3; 7 nucleotides align to TRBD1. This CDR3 is 13 amino acids long. DNA of the CDR3: TGTACCAGCAGTTTCCAGGGGGCAGATACGCAGTATTTT. Amino acid sequence: CTSSFQGADTQYF.

This clonotype turned up a few times. The V gene is TRBV20-1, the J gene TRBJ2-7, with a tentative D call TRBD2 (5 bases). The CDR3 has 16 amino acids. Germline V gives CDR1 DFQATT, CDR2 SNEGSKA (reference sequence). With 0 bases removed from V and 3 bases from J, the gap between germline ends came to 18 bases. Written as DNA, the CDR3 is TGCAGTGCTAGAGACCCAAATGGGAGAAGCGACTACGAGCAGTACTTC. Residues: CSARDPNGRSDYEQYF.

The gene calls are TRBV10-2 and TRBJ2-1; no firm D call. Matching the DNA end better, TRBJ2-7 makes the J call doubtful. The germline V gene encodes CDR1 WSHSY and CDR2 SAAADI. The CDR3 is 13 amino acids. The CDR3 loop reads CASRGSSSNEQYF. The CDR3 nucleotides read TGCGCCAGCAGGGGTAGTTCCTCCAATGAGCAGTACTTC.

There are a few counts of this clonotype. This chain links TRBV6-2 or TRBV6-3 with TRBJ2-1; 8 bases are shared with TRBD2. This CDR3 is built from 15 residues. J lost 6 bases, V lost 6 bases, and 10 bases had no gene match. CDR1 is MNHEY and CDR2 is SVGEGT in the germline V gene. CDR3 DNA sequence: TGTGCCAGCAGCCGATCGACTAGCGTGGGCAATGAGCAGTTCTTC. Translation: CASSRSTSVGNEQFF.

This clonotype was seen more than once but under ten times. The chain recombines TRBV28 with TRBJ2-3, with 14 nucleotides matching TRBD2. Germline CDR1 reads MDHEN; CDR2 reads SYDVKM. V was pared by 2 bases and J by 1 base, with 5 bases of the junction left unmatched. This CDR3 is built from 18 residues. The CDR3 is CASSLPEGLAGGTDTQYF. The CDR3 bases are TGTGCCAGCAGTTTACCGGAGGGACTAGCGGGAGGCACAGATACGCAGTATTTT.

In this sample, this clonotype turned up many times. The J gene is TRBJ2-3, the V gene TRBV25-1; 7 positions agree with TRBD2. In germline, CDR1 is MGHDK, CDR2 SYGVNS. The trim removed 5 bases at V and 6 bases at J, leaving 11 bases unmatched. The CDR3 contains 15 residues. In DNA form, the CDR3 reads TGTGCCAGCAGTAAGGGAGGGATTCGTATGGATACGCAGTATTTT. It yields the protein CASSKGGIRMDTQYF.

J is TRBJ2-2 and V is TRBV24-1; D gene unclear. The V end was cut by 8 bases, the J end by 4 bases, with 10 bases between. The germline CDR1 and CDR2 sequences are KGHDR and SFDVKD. This CDR3 region has 13 residues. The CDR3 DNA sequence: TGTGCCACCAACCCAGGCCCCACCGGGGAGCTGTTTTTT. Translated, it gives CATNPGPTGELFF.